This T cell receptor (beta chain) comes out of a study of blood T cell repertoires in COVID-19. Study background: The United States, Italy and Spain provided the acute and convalescent COVID-19 samples. Sample material is recorded as cDNA or gDNA derived from T cells, B-cell-depleted T cells, or PBMCs.

Trimming removed 5 bases from V and 8 bases from J, with 19 bases in between. In germline, CDR1 is MRHNA, CDR2 SNTAGT. There are 15 residues in the CDR3. Original processing notes: Estimates of nucleated cell counts were drawn from the amplification of reference gene primers. Method: immunoSEQ multiplex PCR; TCRdb's copy keeps in-frame clones and lacks some. From that table come the V and J calls and clone size; the DNA was used to work out D and trimming. The sample includes 150,000 or so clones, 85% to 90% of them seen just once. Sequences were obtained from peripheral blood. The rearrangement uses TRBV6-4 and TRBJ1-5; D is undetermined. The source is a man in his fifties or sixties with active or convalescent COVID-19. The CDR3 region has the DNA TGTGCCAGCAGTTTTGGGTCCCGCCTTCAGGAGCCCCAGCATTTT. Amino acid sequence: CASSFGSRLQEPQHF.